Shown below are 17 T cell receptor beta chains from a single sample sequenced in a study of T cells after yellow fever vaccination. TCRdb called the 5' RACE reads again in MiXCR, with one record for every CDR3 protein. In the table there are 95,000 to 150,000 distinct CDR3 sequences, almost 9% of which are singletons. The sample in question was CD8+ T cells sorted from PBMCs, obtained on the day of the yellow fever booster vaccination. These receptors were collected from a man younger than 35 who received the YFV17D yellow fever vaccine.

This clonotype was observed a few times. The chain recombines TRBV29-1 with TRBJ2-3, with 9 nucleotides matching TRBD1. The J segment lost 2 bases and the V segment lost 5 bases, leaving 11 bases of the junction unmatched. CDR3 length: 16 residues. The germline V gene encodes CDR1 SQVTM and CDR2 ANQGSEA. CDR3 sequence (DNA): TGCAGCGTTTGGACAGGGGCGGTGTTGGACACAGATACGCAGTATTTT. It is translated as CSVWTGAVLDTDTQYF.

This clonotype was seen more than once but under ten times. The CDR3 bases are TGTGCCAGCAGCTCGATGTCTAGCGGAGAGACCCAGTACTTC. This sequence encodes CASSSMSSGETQYF. The chain carries TRBV11-2 and TRBJ2-5, with TRBD2 identical over 7 bases. This CDR3 has 14 amino acids. The V segment lost 4 bases and the J segment 4 bases; nucleotides outside the gene matches: 6. The germline gives CDR1 SGHAT, CDR2 FQNNGV. The complete variable domain, with remaining parts taken from reference TRBV11-2 and TRBJ2-5, reads EAGVAQSPRYKIIEKRQSVAFWCNPISGHATLYWYQQILGQGPKLLIQFQNNGVVDDSQLPKDRFSAERLKGVDSTLKIQPAKLEDSAVYLCASSSMSSGETQYFGPGTRLLVL.

The rearrangement uses TRBV6-2 or TRBV6-3 and TRBJ2-7, with TRBD1 matching over 9 bases. CDR3 size: 16 residues. The germline V gene encodes CDR1 MNHEY and CDR2 SVGEGT. V shed 6 bases and J 0 bases; nucleotides not matched to a gene: 9. The CDR3 DNA reads as TGTGCCAGCAGCTTCGACAGGGGGGAGAGCTCCTACGAGCAGTACGTC. Residues: CASSFDRGESSYEQYV.

Remarks on this clonotype: One end of the junction is discordant with germline, which a read error may explain. The chain couples TRBV6-5 to TRBJ1-2; possibly TRBD1 for D (5 bases). The CDR3 contains 16 residues. From germline, CDR1 is MNHEY and CDR2 SVGAGI. This CDR3 is CDSSIYGADGSGGYTF. The CDR3 DNA reads TGTGACAGCAGTATTTATGGGGCAGACGGGAGTGGCGGCTACACCTTC.

The genes are TRBV5-6 and TRBJ2-5; D gene ambiguous. The CDR3 spans 11 residues. The V end was cut by 6 bases, the J end by 4 bases, with 7 bases between. Germline lookup yields CDR1 SGHDT and CDR2 YYEEEE. The CDR3 bases are TGTGCCAGCAATGGGGTAGAGACCCAGTACTTC. Protein sequence: CASNGVETQYF.

CDR3 bases: TGTGCCAGCACTACTTTGACAGACCCCCCCTATGGCTACACCTTC. This encodes CASTTLTDPPYGYTF. This rearrangement joins TRBV7-2 to TRBJ1-2; a weak D match, TRBD1 (5 bases). CDR3 length: 15 residues. The ends were cut back, 7 bases at V and 4 bases at J, with 19 bases in the middle. CDR1 is SGHTA, CDR2 FQGNSA, per germline.

There are a few counts of this clonotype. The chain is built from TRBV12-3 or TRBV12-4 and TRBJ2-5; tentatively, D is TRBD1 (6 bases). V shed 4 bases and J shed 5 bases, with 14 bases lying between them. This CDR3 is 14 amino acids long. The CDR3 here is CASSSNRVSETQYF. The CDR3 DNA reads as TGTGCCAGCAGTTCCAACAGGGTATCCGAGACCCAGTACTTC.

The chain uses TRBV7-3 and TRBJ2-3; 11 bases align to TRBD2. V lost 6 bases to trimming and J lost 4 bases; unmatched junction nucleotides: 6. The CDR3 sequence is 15 residues long. Germline-derived CDR1 and CDR2 are SGHTA and FQGTGA. CDR3 sequence reads: CASSRSGGAADTQYF. The CDR3 DNA reads as TGTGCCAGCAGTCGTAGCGGGGGGGCCGCAGATACGCAGTATTTT.

This chain uses TRBV7-6 with TRBJ1-2; D possibly corresponds to TRBD1 (5 bases). CDR1 and CDR2 (germline): SGHVS, FNYEAQ. The CDR3 has 14 residues. The V gene lost 5 bases and the J gene lost 4 bases, with 14 bases spanning the gap. CDR3 sequence reads: CASSPGTGLYGYTF. CDR3 DNA: TGTGCCAGCAGCCCCGGGACGGGACTCTATGGCTACACCTTC.

This clonotype was observed a handful of times. One end of the junction does not line up with germline, which may come from a read error. This chain links TRBV6-1 with TRBJ2-2; D gene ambiguous. Germline lookup yields CDR1 MNHNS and CDR2 SASEGT. This CDR3 comprises 13 residues. CDR3 loop: CASSEVNTGELFF. DNA of the CDR3: TGTGCCAGCAGCGAAGTGAACACCGGGGAGCTGTTTTTT.

The CDR3 coding sequence is TGTGCCAGCAGCCAAGTCGATGGCGCTCAAGAAGCTTTCTTT. Amino acid sequence: CASSQVDGAQEAFF. V usage is TRBV4-2 and J usage is TRBJ1-1; D call uncertain. CDR1 is LGHNA and CDR2 is YNFKEQ in the germline V gene. V lost 1 base, J lost 8 bases, and 14 bases lay in between. The length of the CDR3 is 14 residues.

This chain links TRBV12-3 or TRBV12-4 with TRBJ1-4; 12 bases align to TRBD1. The CDR3 sequence is 16 residues long. The junction had 7 bases not matched to a gene; V was cut back by 4 bases and J by 7 bases. In nucleotides, the CDR3 is TGTGCCAGCAGTTCGGGACAGGGGGCCGAAGGTGAAAAACTGTTTTTT. It specifies CASSSGQGAEGEKLFF.

The chain couples TRBV7-9 to TRBJ2-1; D not certain. This CDR3 region has 13 residues. Germline CDR1 SEHNR, CDR2 FQNEAQ (reference sequence). V dropped 5 bases and J dropped 8 bases, with 13 bases sitting between them. CDR3 in amino acids: CASSPDPGHEQFF. The CDR3 bases are TGTGCCAGCAGCCCAGACCCCGGCCATGAGCAGTTCTTC.

V gene TRBV11-2 combines with J gene TRBJ2-3; 10 bases agree with TRBD2. The CDR3 covers 16 residues. Trimming took 5 bases from V and 2 from J; bases not matched to a gene: 7. CDR1 and CDR2 (germline): SGHAT, FQNNGV. CDR3 amino acids: CASSPLGLAATDTQYF. DNA of the CDR3: TGTGCCAGCAGCCCCCTAGGACTAGCGGCCACAGATACGCAGTATTTT.

The chain is built from TRBV4-1 and TRBJ2-5, with TRBD1 matching 7 bases. CDR1 MGHRA and CDR2 YSYEKL come from the germline V gene. The CDR3 is 15 amino acids. The ends lost 0 bases at V and 1 base at J; junction bases unmatched: 2. CDR3 amino acids: CASSQEGTVQETQYF. The CDR3 region has the DNA TGCGCCAGCAGCCAAGAGGGGACAGTCCAAGAGACCCAGTACTTC.

This clonotype has more than one count but fewer than ten. V and J are TRBV7-2 and TRBJ1-5, with 7 bases aligning to TRBD1. Germline V gene sequence: CDR1 SGHTA, CDR2 FQGNSA. Unmatched junction bases numbered 11, after V lost 6 bases and J lost 0 bases. CDR3 length equals 17 residues. The CDR3 loop is CASSKPDRDYSNQPQHF. The CDR3 nucleotides are TGTGCCAGCAGTAAACCCGACAGGGACTATAGCAATCAGCCCCAGCATTTT.

This clonotype was seen ten or more times. The genes are TRBV27 and TRBJ2-2; unclear D gene. CDR1 is MNHEY, CDR2 SMNVEV, per germline (reference sequence). Deletions cut 3 bases from V and 3 bases from J, with 5 bases between. This CDR3 is built from 13 residues. CDR3 protein: CASSFSYTGELFF. The CDR3 DNA is TGTGCCAGCAGTTTTTCTTACACCGGGGAGCTGTTTTTT.